A single sample gave rise to the 28 T cell receptor beta chains below, sequenced in a study of read filtering for tumor transcriptome and immune sequencing. Molecular barcoded adaptors covering alpha/delta and beta/gamma chains were used on roughly 400 ng RNA. TCRdb ran MiXCR on the reads and lists one entry per CDR3 protein. This sample has some 25,000 distinct CDR3 sequences, with about 20% found just once. Sequenced material: a population of CD138-negative cells sorted from bone marrow. All receptors derive from a donor at least 40 years old with multiple myeloma.

Details on this clonotype: One base away lies a much larger clone, so this may be a sequencing read error. The CDR3 reads CASSPGGRTDTQYF. In nucleotides, the CDR3 is TGTGCCAGCAGCCCTGGCGGCCGCACAGATACGCAGTATTTT. The chain carries TRBV11-2 and TRBJ2-3; D is ambiguous. CDR3 length: 14 amino acids. Trimming took 5 bases from V and 1 from J, leaving 10 bases between them. Germline-derived CDR1 and CDR2 are SGHAT and FQNNGV.

About this clonotype itself: Germline is not matched at one junction end, which may reflect a read error. The chain joins TRBV19 to TRBJ2-2, with unresolved D. Germline CDR1 reads LNHDA; CDR2 reads SQIVND (reference sequence). This CDR3 is built from 12 residues. CDR3 sequence (DNA): TGTGCCTCGGCCCAGAATCCCGGCGAGCTGTTTTTT. Translated: CASAQNPGELFF.

At least ten counts were recorded for this clonotype. The chain uses TRBV29-1 and TRBJ2-3; 7 bases map to TRBD2. Germline CDR1 reads SQVTM; CDR2 reads ANQGSEA. With 4 bases clipped from V and 5 bases from J, the junction kept 6 bases outside the gene matches. This CDR3 is 13 amino acids long. CDR3 nucleotide sequence: TGCAGCGTTGGACTAGCAGCCGGAGATACGCAGTATTTT. It yields the protein CSVGLAAGDTQYF.

In its sample, this clonotype was seen many times. This chain joins TRBV20-1 and TRBJ2-7, with TRBD2 matching 10 bases. The CDR3 consists of 15 residues. Per germline, CDR1 DFQATT and CDR2 SNEGSKA (reference sequence). Trimming cost V 6 bases and J 0 bases; bases outside gene matches: 8. The CDR3 region has the DNA TGCAGTGCCCCAGTCCGGACTAGCGGCTCCTACGAGCAGTACTTC. Translation: CSAPVRTSGSYEQYF.

Of note for this clonotype: The junction differs from germline at one of its ends, possibly a read error. The rearrangement links TRBV29-1 to TRBJ2-7, with 8 bases fitting TRBD1. Germline V gene lookup returns CDR1 SQVTM and CDR2 ANQGSEA. The CDR3 has 12 amino acids. The CDR3, as DNA: TGTAGCGTTACAGGACAGGGCTACGAGCAGCACTTC. Its translation: CSVTGQGYEQHF.

J is TRBJ2-1 and V is TRBV28, with D perhaps matching TRBD1 or TRBD2 (6 bases each). CDR3 length equals 14 residues. Trimming left V 10 bases short and J 11 bases short, with 24 bases between. The germline V gene has CDR1 MDHEN and CDR2 SYDVKM. The DNA of the CDR3 is TGTGCCACCCAGAGGGGGGAGCGGGCAGATAAGCAGTTCTTC. Protein: CATQRGERADKQFF.

The sample holds many counts of this clonotype. V and J are TRBV29-1 and TRBJ2-2, with TRBD1 as a possible D gene (5 bases). CDR1 and CDR2 from the germline V gene are SQVTM and ANQGSEA. The CDR3 length is 13 residues. The germline V and J ends were trimmed by 5 bases and 1 base, with 8 bases remaining between them. The CDR3 sequence: CSVFGQNTGELFF. The CDR3, as DNA: TGCAGCGTTTTCGGACAGAACACCGGGGAGCTGTTTTTT.

In this sample, this clonotype turned up a few times. This sequence may be a read error, since a much larger clone differs from it by one base. This chain links TRBV10-3 with TRBJ2-2; no clear D. This CDR3 spans 14 amino acids. V was trimmed by 8 bases and J by 7 bases, leaving 17 bases between them. CDR1 is ENHRY and CDR2 is SYGVKD in the germline V gene. The DNA of the CDR3 is TGTGCCATCTGTGCGATTAGCTTGAGCGGGGAGCTGTTTTTT. Protein sequence: CAICAISLSGELFF.

Points on this clonotype: One junction end does not reproduce the germline sequence, and a read error may be involved. CDR3: CASSLRNLDSEQFF. CDR3 nucleotides: TGTGCTAGCAGCTTGAGAAACCTCGACAGTGAGCAGTTCTTC. The rearrangement links TRBV7-9 to TRBJ2-1, with D perhaps matching TRBD1 (5 bases). CDR1 and CDR2 from the germline V gene are SEHNR and FQNEAQ (reference sequence). CDR3 length equals 14 residues.

This sequence joins TRBV24-1 and TRBJ2-6; TRBD1 agrees at 10 bases. Germline V gives CDR1 KGHDR, CDR2 SFDVKD. The J segment lost 2 bases and the V segment lost 12 bases, leaving 18 bases of the junction unmatched. This CDR3 region has 19 residues. CDR3 DNA sequence: TGTGCCTCCACTGATCCCTCCCGGGACAGGGGTACTGGGGCCAACGTCCTGACTTTC. Its protein product is CASTDPSRDRGTGANVLTF.

Note on this clonotype: A read error may be the cause here, since a much bigger clone is one base away. The gene calls are TRBV27 and TRBJ2-3; 8 bases agree with TRBD1. The V segment lost 6 bases and the J segment 5 bases; nucleotides outside the gene matches: 10. The V gene's germline CDR1 is MNHEY and CDR2 SMNVEV (reference sequence). The CDR3 spans 15 residues. CDR3 loop: CASRDADRAGDTQYF. The CDR3, as DNA: TGTGCCAGCAGGGACGCGGACAGGGCTGGAGATACGCAGTATTTT.

This clonotype was counted ten times or more. The chain couples TRBV9 to TRBJ2-1; TRBD2 matches at 12 bases. Losses at the gene ends were 3 bases for V and 0 bases for J; bases not matched to a gene: 7. The CDR3 spans 18 residues. Looked up from germline, CDR1 is SGDLS and CDR2 is YYNGEE. The CDR3 reads CASSGGLAGPSSYNEQFF. As DNA, the CDR3 is TGTGCCAGCAGCGGGGGACTAGCGGGCCCGAGCTCCTACAATGAGCAGTTCTTC.

This clonotype is classed as medium-sized. The chain links TRBV5-1 to TRBJ2-1; perhaps TRBD2 as D (6 bases). CDR3 size: 15 residues. Germline-derived CDR1 and CDR2 are SGHRS and YFSETQ. The V end was cut by 6 bases, the J end by 6 bases, with 19 bases between. The CDR3 here is CASTLSGGAFNEQFF. DNA of the CDR3: TGCGCCAGCACCCTTAGCGGAGGGGCCTTCAATGAGCAGTTCTTC.

The V call is TRBV28, the J call TRBJ1-5; D might be TRBD1 (6 bases). The V end lost 4 bases, the J end lost 0 bases, and 13 bases lay between the germline ends. This CDR3 has 16 amino acids. Germline CDR1 and CDR2: MDHEN and SYDVKM. The CDR3 coding sequence is TGTGCCAGCAGTTACGGACAGCGAAATAGCAATCAGCCCCAGCATTTT. Translation: CASSYGQRNSNQPQHF.

There are many counts of this clonotype. The V call is TRBV6-6, the J call TRBJ2-7; unclear D gene. Germline assignment: CDR1 MNHNY and CDR2 SVGAGI (reference sequence). The V end lost 6 bases, the J end lost 0 bases, and 9 bases lay between the germline ends. The CDR3 is 13 residues long. The CDR3 coding sequence is TGTGCCAGCAGCCCCTTTAGCTCCTACGAGCAGTACTTC. Protein: CASSPFSSYEQYF.

This clonotype was recorded many times. The V and J genes are TRBV3-1 and TRBJ2-1, with 8 bases matching TRBD1. V shed 0 bases and J 5 bases; nucleotides not matched to a gene: 6. The CDR3 length is 16 residues. Germline V gene sequence: CDR1 LGHDT, CDR2 YNNKEL (reference sequence). The CDR3 reads CASSQDRGQVDNEQFF. The CDR3 bases are TGTGCCAGCAGCCAAGATCGGGGACAGGTGGACAATGAGCAGTTCTTC.

In its sample, this clonotype was seen many times. The rearrangement uses TRBV20-1 and TRBJ1-1, with TRBD1 matching over 8 bases. Trimming cost V 6 bases and J 0 bases; bases outside gene matches: 9. Germline CDR1 and CDR2: DFQATT and SNEGSKA (reference sequence). The CDR3 length is 15 residues. In DNA, the CDR3 is TGCAGTGCGCGTAACAGGGGGGCGGTGAACACTGAAGCTTTCTTT. Translated: CSARNRGAVNTEAFF.

This clonotype was detected a few times. V gene TRBV20-1 combines with J gene TRBJ2-7; 15 bases are shared with TRBD2. The CDR3 has 14 residues. The V gene end was trimmed by 1 base and the J gene end by 6 bases; junction bases not matched to a gene: 1. The germline CDR1 and CDR2 sequences are DFQATT and SNEGSKA (reference sequence). The CDR3 coding sequence is TGCAGTGCTAGAGGGACTAGCGGGAGGGGCGAGCAGTACTTC. It codes for CSARGTSGRGEQYF.

The rearrangement uses TRBV19 and TRBJ1-1; D perhaps matches TRBD1 (5 bases). There are 13 residues in the CDR3. Between the trimmed V and J ends, which lost 7 bases and 8 bases, there was a span of 17 bases. CDR1 LNHDA and CDR2 SQIVND come from the germline V gene (reference sequence). The CDR3 spells CASTTLGGREAFF. The CDR3 nucleotides read TGTGCCAGTACCACCCTCGGGGGTCGGGAAGCTTTCTTT.

As to this clonotype: A much larger clone differs from this one at a single base, so this may be a read error. The chain has TRBV14 and TRBJ2-1; 9 bases match TRBD2. The CDR3 runs 13 residues. From germline, CDR1 is SGHDN and CDR2 FVKESK. The trim removed 4 bases at V and 15 bases at J, leaving 10 bases unmatched. The CDR3 DNA reads TGTGCCAGCAGCCCGGGACTAGCTACGACGTCGTTCTTC. It specifies CASSPGLATTSFF.

CDR3 loop: CASSQGWPDTQYF. The CDR3 bases are TGTGCCAGCAGTCAGGGTTGGCCAGATACGCAGTATTTT. The V gene is TRBV6-5, the J gene TRBJ2-3; D is possibly TRBD1 (5 bases). The CDR3 covers 13 residues. The V and J ends lost 5 bases and 4 bases respectively, with 10 bases between them. The germline V gene has CDR1 MNHEY and CDR2 SVGAGI.

Only a few counts were recorded for this clonotype. V and J are TRBV9 and TRBJ2-7; 7 bases fit TRBD1. The CDR3 is 16 residues long. The ends lost 0 bases at V and 3 bases at J; junction bases unmatched: 9. Germline V gene lookup returns CDR1 SGDLS and CDR2 YYNGEE. The CDR3 DNA reads as TGTGCCAGCAGCGTAGAAGGAACAGGGGTATACTACGAGCAGTACTTC. It codes for CASSVEGTGVYYEQYF.

This clonotype was seen ten or more times. This chain links TRBV3-1 with TRBJ2-7; the D is unclear. Trimming stripped 5 bases from V and 3 bases from J, with 5 bases between. Germline lookup yields CDR1 LGHDT and CDR2 YNNKEL (reference sequence). CDR3 length: 11 amino acids. This CDR3 is CASSDLYEQYF. DNA for the CDR3: TGTGCCAGCAGCGACCTCTACGAGCAGTACTTC.

This clonotype was observed at least ten times. V gene TRBV5-1 combines with J gene TRBJ2-2; 10 positions agree with TRBD2. CDR3 size: 15 residues. Germline CDR1 SGHRS, CDR2 YFSETQ. The V segment lost 4 bases and the J segment 5 bases; nucleotides outside the gene matches: 5. The CDR3 bases are TGCGCCAGCAGCACGGGACTAGCGCTTACCGGGGAGCTGTTTTTT. Amino acids: CASSTGLALTGELFF.

This clonotype occurred many times. The V and J genes are TRBV7-3 and TRBJ2-1; D perhaps matches TRBD2 (6 bases). The CDR3 covers 16 residues. Trimming stripped 0 bases from V and 1 base from J, with 10 bases between. Germline CDR1 and CDR2: SGHTA and FQGTGA. The CDR3 nucleotides are TGTGCCAGCAGCTTAACCGGGGGTGGGTCCTACAATGAGCAGTTCTTC. Amino acid sequence: CASSLTGGGSYNEQFF.

This clonotype was observed many times. This chain links TRBV12-3 or TRBV12-4 with TRBJ1-5, with a weak D call TRBD1 (5 bases). CDR3 length: 13 amino acids. The V end lost 2 bases, the J end lost 7 bases, and 9 bases lay between the germline ends. CDR3 protein: CASSLQGEQPQHF. The CDR3, as DNA: TGTGCCAGCAGTTTACAGGGAGAGCAGCCCCAGCATTTT.

This clonotype was detected many times. The rearrangement uses TRBV7-2 and TRBJ1-1; no reliable D call. CDR3 length: 12 amino acids. With 3 bases removed from V and 4 bases from J, the gap between germline ends came to 6 bases. Per the germline V gene, CDR1 is SGHTA and CDR2 is FQGNSA. CDR3 in amino acids: CASSFRVTEAFF. Here the CDR3 DNA reads TGTGCCAGCAGCTTCCGGGTCACTGAAGCTTTCTTT.

This clonotype was recorded at least ten times. The chain uses TRBV3-1 and TRBJ2-2, with TRBD2 matching over 9 bases. V shed 1 base and J 4 bases; nucleotides not matched to a gene: 7. The CDR3 has 17 residues. CDR1 is LGHDT, CDR2 YNNKEL, per germline (reference sequence). CDR3: CASSQGGIAGATGELFF. As DNA, the CDR3 is TGTGCCAGCAGCCAAGGGGGTATAGCGGGAGCCACCGGGGAGCTGTTTTTT.